This entry lists 22 T cell receptor beta chains sequenced from one sample in a study of regulatory T cells in long-lasting Graves disease. Regarding time point: newly diagnosed GD, antithyroid drugs for less than 3 months. With RNA extracted from PBMCs as input, the TCR library was made. Building the TCR beta libraries relied on iRepertoire HTBI primers, and CDR3 regions underwent Arm-PCR. TCRdb reanalysed the multiplex PCR reads using MiXCR and keeps one entry per CDR3 protein. Of more than 450,000 distinct CDR3 sequences listed, 12% are singletons. This sample was shared with a second study, whose subject was T cells in Graves' hyperthyroidism and ophthalmopathy.

The source was peripheral blood mononuclear cells (PBMCs), collected at new diagnosis, from a patient treated with antithyroid drugs. These receptors originate from a woman under 40 with Graves disease.

This clonotype was seen more than once but under ten times. The chain uses TRBV6-1 and TRBJ2-5; 14 nucleotides align to TRBD2. Germline V gene lookup returns CDR1 MNHNS and CDR2 SASEGT. The ends lost 7 bases at V and 6 bases at J; junction bases unmatched: 7. CDR3 length: 15 amino acids. DNA of the CDR3: TGTGCCAGCACCGGGACTAGCGGGAGTTGGAAGACCCAGTACTTC. This codes for CASTGTSGSWKTQYF.

In this sample, this clonotype turned up a few times. The chain employs TRBV4-1 and TRBJ2-1; D might be TRBD1 or TRBD2, each matching 5 bases. This CDR3 has 15 amino acids. Trimming removed 1 base at V and 6 bases at J, with 13 bases between. Germline CDR1 MGHRA, CDR2 YSYEKL. This CDR3 is CASSQAQGRGNEQFF. DNA of the CDR3: TGCGCCAGCAGCCAAGCTCAGGGACGTGGCAATGAGCAGTTCTTC.

At least ten counts were recorded for this clonotype. The chain carries TRBV12-3 or TRBV12-4 and TRBJ2-6, with a possible D match to TRBD1 (6 bases). Deletions cut 5 bases from V and 4 bases from J, with 9 bases between. The CDR3 totals 14 residues. CDR3 sequence (DNA): TGTGCCAGCAGTCCAGGGGCCGGGGCCAACGTCCTGACTTTC. This sequence encodes CASSPGAGANVLTF.

Ten or more counts support this clonotype. The V call is TRBV18, the J call TRBJ2-3; 9 bases are a match to TRBD1. Germline CDR1 is KGHSH and CDR2 is LQKENI. The CDR3 contains 15 residues. V shed 8 bases, J shed 4 bases, and the junction held 10 bases outside the gene matches. For the CDR3, the DNA is TGTGCCAGCAGCCCCCCGGGACAGGGTTCAGATACGCAGTATTTT. Protein product: CASSPPGQGSDTQYF.

This clonotype has a count of ten or more. Here the CDR3 DNA reads TGTGCCAGCAGCGACCCGGGGTCAACTGAAGCTTTCTTT. Protein sequence: CASSDPGSTEAFF. The rearrangement uses TRBV7-3 and TRBJ1-1; D ambiguous. Trimming took 5 bases from V and 5 from J, leaving 12 bases between them. Per the germline V gene, CDR1 is SGHTA and CDR2 is FQGTGA. The CDR3 loop spans 13 amino acids.

The sample holds many counts of this clonotype. J is TRBJ2-7 and V is TRBV20-1; D call uncertain. Germline V gene data show CDR1 as DFQATT and CDR2 as SNEGSKA (reference sequence). V was clipped by 2 bases and J by 0 bases, with 26 bases between them. The length of the CDR3 is 19 residues. Here the CDR3 reads CSARQPRDTYRLSSYEQYF. CDR3 DNA: TGCAGTGCTAGACAACCCCGCGACACCTACCGCTTGAGCTCCTACGAGCAGTACTTC.

This clonotype came up many times. The chain carries TRBV3-1 and TRBJ1-1; D not certain. V dropped 3 bases and J dropped 1 base, with 12 bases sitting between them. The germline CDR1 and CDR2 sequences are LGHDT and YNNKEL (reference sequence). The CDR3 length is 15 residues. The CDR3 coding sequence is TGTGCCAGCAGCCAGGATTGGGCGCCGAACACTGAAGCTTTCTTT. Its protein is CASSQDWAPNTEAFF. Using reference TRBV3-1 and TRBJ1-1 for the parts outside the CDR3, the full variable domain is DTAVSQTPKYLVTQMGNDKSIKCEQNLGHDTMYWYKQDSKKFLKIMFSYNNKELIINETVPNRFSPKSPDKAHLNLHINSLELGDSAVYFCASSQDWAPNTEAFFGQGTRLTVV.

This rearrangement joins TRBV2 to TRBJ1-1; the D gene is possibly TRBD1 (6 bases). The length of the CDR3 is 13 residues. V lost 6 bases and J lost 7, with 15 bases in between. Germline V gene lookup returns CDR1 SNHLY and CDR2 FYNNEI. CDR3 sequence reads: CASRGHGSLEAFF. In DNA, the CDR3 is TGTGCCAGCAGGGGACACGGATCTCTTGAAGCTTTCTTT. The entire variable domain, with the rest obtained from reference TRBV2 and TRBJ1-1, is as follows: EPEVTQTPSHQVTQMGQEVILRCVPISNHLYFYWYRQILGQKVEFLVSFYNNEISEKSEIFDDQFSVERPDGSNFTLKIRSTKLEDSAMYFCASRGHGSLEAFFGQGTRLTVV.

In this sample, this clonotype turned up many times. J is TRBJ1-1 and V is TRBV12-3 or TRBV12-4; weak D call: TRBD1 (6 bases). V shed 7 bases and J shed 1 base, with 10 bases lying between them. CDR3 size: 13 residues. CDR3 sequence: CASINRENTEAFF. In nucleotides, the CDR3 is TGTGCCAGCATCAACAGGGAGAACACTGAAGCTTTCTTT.

This clonotype was seen many times. The chain recombines TRBV6-1 with TRBJ1-2; D is unresolved. The CDR3 runs 14 residues. The germline gives CDR1 MNHNS, CDR2 SASEGT. V was shortened by 4 bases and J by 0 bases, with 9 bases between the two germline ends. The CDR3 is CASSAIPANYGYTF. The CDR3 nucleotides read TGTGCCAGCAGTGCAATACCAGCTAACTATGGCTACACCTTC.

This clonotype came up many times. The chain employs TRBV9 and TRBJ2-1; TRBD1 agrees at 8 bases. This CDR3 contains 16 residues. Trimming removed 1 base from V and 9 bases from J; junction bases left unmatched: 12. CDR1 and CDR2 (germline): SGDLS, YYNGEE. The CDR3 bases are TGTGCCAGCAGCGTACGCGAGGACAGGGTTTATGGTGAGCAGTTCTTC. Translated: CASSVREDRVYGEQFF.

This clonotype was detected many times. The chain joins TRBV13 to TRBJ1-6, with 10 bases lining up with TRBD1. The CDR3 extends over 17 amino acids. Germline V gene lookup returns CDR1 PRHDT and CDR2 FYEKMQ (reference sequence). The trim removed 4 bases at V and 5 bases at J, leaving 8 bases unmatched. CDR3: CASSWWGTGANNSPLHF. CDR3 in DNA: TGTGCCAGCAGCTGGTGGGGGACAGGGGCAAATAATTCACCCCTCCACTTT.

The chain carries TRBV14 and TRBJ1-3; possible D gene TRBD1, 6 bases. V was shortened by 1 base and J by 0 bases, with 7 bases between the two germline ends. This CDR3 has 15 residues. Germline CDR1 SGHDN, CDR2 FVKESK. The CDR3 region is CASSQARGSGNTIYF. In DNA, the CDR3 is TGTGCCAGCAGCCAAGCCAGGGGCTCTGGAAACACCATATATTTT. The variable domain in full, with the rest retrieved from reference TRBV14 and TRBJ1-3, is EAGVTQFPSHSVIEKGQTVTLRCDPISGHDNLYWYRRVMGKEIKFLLHFVKESKQDESGMPNNRFLAERTGGTYSTLKVQPAELEDSGVYFCASSQARGSGNTIYFGEGSWLTVV.

This clonotype was detected only a few times. This may arise from a read error, as a much more abundant clone is one base away. The rearrangement joins TRBV2 to TRBJ2-5; TRBD2 agrees at 7 bases. Unmatched junction bases numbered 6, after V lost 7 bases and J lost 7 bases. CDR1 is SNHLY, CDR2 FYNNEI, per germline. The CDR3 is made up of 12 amino acids. CDR3 nucleotide sequence: TGTGCCAGCACTTATGGGGGGGGGACCCAGTACTTC. Its protein product is CASTYGGGTQYF.

This clonotype has ten or more counts. This chain links TRBV2 with TRBJ2-7; D unresolved. Trimming cost V 4 bases and J 1 base, with 14 bases left between them. Germline assignment: CDR1 SNHLY and CDR2 FYNNEI. CDR3 length equals 15 residues. The CDR3 DNA sequence: TGTGCCAGCAGTGTCGGGCGGCTGAAATCCTACGAGCAGTACTTC. This gives the protein CASSVGRLKSYEQYF.

In this sample, this clonotype turned up many times. The chain joins TRBV25-1 to TRBJ2-7; TRBD1 agrees at 9 bases. The CDR3 is 15 amino acids. Germline CDR1 and CDR2: MGHDK and SYGVNS. J was trimmed by 7 bases and V by 1 base; bases with no gene match: 8. CDR3 coding DNA: TGTGCCAGCAGTGAATTTAGGACAGGGGCACGAGAGCAGTACTTC. Its protein product is CASSEFRTGAREQYF.

This clonotype was picked up a small number of times. The chain combines TRBV7-2 with TRBJ2-3; D may be TRBD1 or TRBD2 (6 bases each). With 4 bases removed from V and 6 bases from J, the gap between germline ends came to 23 bases. This CDR3 spans 17 amino acids. Germline CDR1 is SGHTA and CDR2 is FQGNSA. CDR3 DNA sequence: TGTGCCAGCAGCTCCCCCGAGGGGGACTTAATCATGGATACGCAGTATTTT. Encoded protein: CASSSPEGDLIMDTQYF.

This clonotype has ten or more counts. The chain uses TRBV19 and TRBJ2-7, with D possibly being TRBD2 (5 bases). Between the trimmed V and J ends, which lost 3 bases and 5 bases, there was a span of 11 bases. CDR1 is LNHDA, CDR2 SQIVND, per germline (reference sequence). This CDR3 contains 13 residues. The chain's CDR3 is CASSIFASHEQYF. The CDR3, as DNA: TGTGCCAGTAGTATCTTCGCTAGCCACGAGCAGTACTTC.

Many counts were recorded for this clonotype. The chain couples TRBV19 to TRBJ2-7, with TRBD2 identical over 7 bases. The CDR3 sequence is 15 residues long. The junction had 5 bases not matched to a gene; V was cut back by 2 bases and J by 1 base. Germline CDR1 is LNHDA and CDR2 is SQIVND (reference sequence). CDR3 sequence: CASSIMASGSYEQYF. CDR3 nucleotides: TGTGCCAGTAGTATAATGGCTAGCGGTTCCTACGAGCAGTACTTC. Variable domain in full (rest from reference TRBV19 and TRBJ2-7): DGGITQSPKYLFRKEGQNVTLSCEQNLNHDAMYWYRQDPGQGLRLIYYSQIVNDFQKGDIAEGYSVSREKKESFPLTVTSAQKNPTAFYLCASSIMASGSYEQYFGPGTRLTVT.

In its sample, this clonotype was seen many times. The genes are TRBV28 and TRBJ2-7; a possible D gene is TRBD2 (7 bases). CDR3 length: 13 residues. V lost 8 bases and J 6 bases, leaving 17 bases between the germline ends. CDR1 is MDHEN and CDR2 is SYDVKM in the germline V gene. The CDR3 loop reads CASGSWGGFEQYF. CDR3 bases: TGTGCCAGCGGTAGTTGGGGGGGCTTCGAGCAGTACTTC.

The chain couples TRBV10-1 to TRBJ1-5, with 8 bases matching TRBD1. The V and J ends lost 2 bases and 0 bases, in that order; junction bases with no gene match: 6. Germline V CDR1 and CDR2: WNHNN, SYGVQD (reference sequence). CDR3 length: 17 residues. CDR3 protein: CASSERTGMGSNQPQHF. CDR3 coding DNA: TGCGCCAGCAGTGAGCGGACAGGGATGGGTAGCAATCAGCCCCAGCATTTT.

This clonotype came up many times. The chain recombines TRBV7-2 with TRBJ1-2, with D perhaps TRBD1 (5 bases). V lost 7 bases to trimming and J lost 8 bases, with 20 bases between them. Germline assignment: CDR1 SGHTA and CDR2 FQGNSA. The CDR3 has 14 amino acids. The CDR3 DNA is TGTGCCAGCATCCCCCCGAGGGGCGTCGGCGGCTACACCTTC. Translation: CASIPPRGVGGYTF.